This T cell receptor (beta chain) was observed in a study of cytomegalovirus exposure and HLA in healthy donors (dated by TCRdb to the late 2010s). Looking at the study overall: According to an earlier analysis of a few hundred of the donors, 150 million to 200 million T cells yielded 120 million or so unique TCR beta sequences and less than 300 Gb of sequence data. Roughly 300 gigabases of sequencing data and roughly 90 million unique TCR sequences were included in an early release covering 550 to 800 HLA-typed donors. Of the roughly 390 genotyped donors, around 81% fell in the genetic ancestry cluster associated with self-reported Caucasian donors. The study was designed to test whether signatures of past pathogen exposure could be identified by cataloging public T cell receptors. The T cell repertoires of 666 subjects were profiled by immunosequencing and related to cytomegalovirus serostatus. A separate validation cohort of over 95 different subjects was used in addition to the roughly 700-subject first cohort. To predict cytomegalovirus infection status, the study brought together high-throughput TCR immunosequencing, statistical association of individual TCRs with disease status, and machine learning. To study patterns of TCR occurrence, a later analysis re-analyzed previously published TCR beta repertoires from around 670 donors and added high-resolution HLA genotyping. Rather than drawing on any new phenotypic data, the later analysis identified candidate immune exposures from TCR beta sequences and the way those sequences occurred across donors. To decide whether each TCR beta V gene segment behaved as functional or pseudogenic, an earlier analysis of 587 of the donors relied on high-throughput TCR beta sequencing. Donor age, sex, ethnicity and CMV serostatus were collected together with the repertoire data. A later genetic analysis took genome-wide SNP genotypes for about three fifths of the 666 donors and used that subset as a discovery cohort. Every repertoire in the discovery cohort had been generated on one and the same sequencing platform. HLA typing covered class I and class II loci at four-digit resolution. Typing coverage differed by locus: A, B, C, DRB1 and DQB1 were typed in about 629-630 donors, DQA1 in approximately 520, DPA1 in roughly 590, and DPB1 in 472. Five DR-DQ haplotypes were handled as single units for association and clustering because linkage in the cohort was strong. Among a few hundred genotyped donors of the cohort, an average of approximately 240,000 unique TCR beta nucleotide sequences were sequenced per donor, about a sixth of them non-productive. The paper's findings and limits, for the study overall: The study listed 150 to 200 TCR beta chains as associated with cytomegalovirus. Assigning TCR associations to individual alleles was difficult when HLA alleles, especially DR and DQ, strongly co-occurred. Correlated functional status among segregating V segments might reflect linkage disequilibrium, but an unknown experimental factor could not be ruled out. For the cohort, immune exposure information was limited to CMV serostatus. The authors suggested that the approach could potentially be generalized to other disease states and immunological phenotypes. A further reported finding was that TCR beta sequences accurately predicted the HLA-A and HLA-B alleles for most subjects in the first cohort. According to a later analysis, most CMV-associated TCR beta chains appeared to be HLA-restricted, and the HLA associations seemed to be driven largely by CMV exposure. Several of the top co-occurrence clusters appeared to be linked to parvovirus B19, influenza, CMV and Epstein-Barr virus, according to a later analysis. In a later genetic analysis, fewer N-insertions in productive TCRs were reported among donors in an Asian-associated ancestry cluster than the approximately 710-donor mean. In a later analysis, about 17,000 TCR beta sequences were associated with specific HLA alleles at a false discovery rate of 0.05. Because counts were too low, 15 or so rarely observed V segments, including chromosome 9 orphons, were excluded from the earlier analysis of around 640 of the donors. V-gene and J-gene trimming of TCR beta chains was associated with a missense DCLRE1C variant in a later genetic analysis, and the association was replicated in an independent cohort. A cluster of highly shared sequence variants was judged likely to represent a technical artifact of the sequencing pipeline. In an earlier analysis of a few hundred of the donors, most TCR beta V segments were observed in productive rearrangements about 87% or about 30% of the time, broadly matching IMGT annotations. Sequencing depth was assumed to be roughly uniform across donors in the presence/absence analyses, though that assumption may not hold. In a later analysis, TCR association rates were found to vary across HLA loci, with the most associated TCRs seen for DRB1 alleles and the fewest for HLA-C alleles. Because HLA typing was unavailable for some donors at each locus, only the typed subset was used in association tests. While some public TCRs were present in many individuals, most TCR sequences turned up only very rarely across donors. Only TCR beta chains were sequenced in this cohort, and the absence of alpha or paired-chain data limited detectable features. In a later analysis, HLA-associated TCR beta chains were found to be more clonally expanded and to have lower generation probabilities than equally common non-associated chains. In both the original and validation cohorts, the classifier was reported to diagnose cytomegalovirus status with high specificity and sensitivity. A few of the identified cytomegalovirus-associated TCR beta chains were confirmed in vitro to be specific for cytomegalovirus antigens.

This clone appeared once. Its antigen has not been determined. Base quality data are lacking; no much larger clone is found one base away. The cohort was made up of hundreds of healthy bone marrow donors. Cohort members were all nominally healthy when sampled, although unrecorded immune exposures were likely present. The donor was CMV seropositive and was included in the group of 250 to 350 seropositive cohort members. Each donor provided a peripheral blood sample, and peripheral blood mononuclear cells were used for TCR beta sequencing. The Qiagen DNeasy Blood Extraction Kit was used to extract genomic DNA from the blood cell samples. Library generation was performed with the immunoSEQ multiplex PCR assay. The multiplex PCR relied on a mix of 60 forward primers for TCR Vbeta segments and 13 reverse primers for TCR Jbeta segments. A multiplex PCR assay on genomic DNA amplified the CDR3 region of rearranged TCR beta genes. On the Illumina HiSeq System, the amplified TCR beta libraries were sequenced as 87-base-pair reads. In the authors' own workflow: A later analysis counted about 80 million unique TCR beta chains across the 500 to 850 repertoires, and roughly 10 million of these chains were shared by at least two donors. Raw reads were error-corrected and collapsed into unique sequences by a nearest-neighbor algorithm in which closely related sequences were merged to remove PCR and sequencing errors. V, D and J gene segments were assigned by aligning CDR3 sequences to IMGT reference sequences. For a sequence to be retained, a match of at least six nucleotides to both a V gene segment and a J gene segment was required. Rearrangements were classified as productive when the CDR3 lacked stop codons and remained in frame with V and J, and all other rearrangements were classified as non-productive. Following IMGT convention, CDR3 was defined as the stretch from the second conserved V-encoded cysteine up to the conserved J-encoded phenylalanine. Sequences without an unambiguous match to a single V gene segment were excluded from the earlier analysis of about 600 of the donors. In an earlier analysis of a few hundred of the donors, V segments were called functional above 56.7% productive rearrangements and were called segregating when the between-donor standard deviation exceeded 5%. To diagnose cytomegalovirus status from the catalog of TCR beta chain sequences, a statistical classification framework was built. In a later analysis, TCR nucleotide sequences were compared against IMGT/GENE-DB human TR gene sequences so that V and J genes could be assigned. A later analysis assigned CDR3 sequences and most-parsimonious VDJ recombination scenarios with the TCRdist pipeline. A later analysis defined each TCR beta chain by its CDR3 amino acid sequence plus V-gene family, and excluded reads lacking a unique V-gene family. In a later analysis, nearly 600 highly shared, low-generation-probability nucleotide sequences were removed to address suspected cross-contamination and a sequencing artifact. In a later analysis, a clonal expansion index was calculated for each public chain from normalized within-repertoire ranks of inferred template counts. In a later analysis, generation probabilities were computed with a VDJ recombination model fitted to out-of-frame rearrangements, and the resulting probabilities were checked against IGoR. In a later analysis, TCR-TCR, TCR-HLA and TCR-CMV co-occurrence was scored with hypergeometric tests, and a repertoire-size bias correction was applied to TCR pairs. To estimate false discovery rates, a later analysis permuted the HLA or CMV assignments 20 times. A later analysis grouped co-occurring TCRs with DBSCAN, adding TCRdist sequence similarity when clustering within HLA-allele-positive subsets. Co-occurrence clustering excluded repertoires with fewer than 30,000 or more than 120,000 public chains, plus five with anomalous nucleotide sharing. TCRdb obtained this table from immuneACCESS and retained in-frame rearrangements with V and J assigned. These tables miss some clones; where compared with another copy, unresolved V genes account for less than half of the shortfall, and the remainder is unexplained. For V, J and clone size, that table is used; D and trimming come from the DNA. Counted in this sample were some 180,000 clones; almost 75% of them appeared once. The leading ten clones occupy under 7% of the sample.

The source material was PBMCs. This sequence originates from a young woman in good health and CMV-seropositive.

The CDR3 protein: CASSAGLAVFQETQYF. In nucleotide form, the sequence is TGCGCCAGCAGCGCCGGACTAGCGGTGTTCCAAGAGACCCAGTACTTC. This chain joins TRBV5-1 to TRBJ2-5; TRBD2 lines up with 10 middle nucleotides. Per the germline V gene, SGHRS is the CDR1 and YFSETQ is the CDR2. The CDR3 has 16 amino acids, counting the end cysteine and phenylalanine. Left in the record is the CDR3 DNA by itself, 48 bases read in frame from the first base. Here V drops 4 bases and J drops 1 base, and the junction holds 7 bases not matched to any gene.